This TCR beta chain was found in a study of T cells in Graves' hyperthyroidism and ophthalmopathy. There were TCR beta CDR3 regions amplified from RNA transcripts. Primed by the HTBI set, a first-round RT-PCR was run on the TCR CDR3. TCRdb independently ran MiXCR on the multiplex PCR reads; one entry per CDR3 protein. The table has 340,000 or so distinct CDR3 sequences, approximately 22% seen once. The CDR3 totals 11 residues. Germline CDR1 is MRHNA and CDR2 is SNTAGT. Trimming removed 7 bases from V and 5 bases from J, with 6 bases in between. The TCR originated in a woman in her fifties or sixties with Graves' hyperthyroidism. The V gene is TRBV6-4, the J gene TRBJ1-5; D perhaps matches TRBD1 (5 bases). Sequencing was done on a sample of blood. The CDR3 here is CASTRDQPQHF. The CDR3 coding sequence is TGTGCCAGCACCAGGGATCAGCCCCAGCATTTT.